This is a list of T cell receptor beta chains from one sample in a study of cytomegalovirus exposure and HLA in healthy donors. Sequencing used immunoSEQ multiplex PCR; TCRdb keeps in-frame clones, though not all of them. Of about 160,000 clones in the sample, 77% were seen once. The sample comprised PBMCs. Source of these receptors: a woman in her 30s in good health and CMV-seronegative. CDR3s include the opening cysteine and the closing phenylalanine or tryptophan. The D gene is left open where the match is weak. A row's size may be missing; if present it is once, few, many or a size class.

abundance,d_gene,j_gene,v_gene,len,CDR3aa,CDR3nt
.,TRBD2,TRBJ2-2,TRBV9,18,CASSVGPSGRPTTGELFF,TGTGCCAGCAGCGTAGGGCCTAGCGGGAGGCCAACCACCGGGGAGCTGTTTTTT
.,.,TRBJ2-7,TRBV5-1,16,CASSFGAGGVSDEQYF,TGCGCCAGCAGCTTTGGGGCAGGAGGGGTGAGCGACGAGCAGTACTTC
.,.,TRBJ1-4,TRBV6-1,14,CASSSTGLDEKLFF,TGTGCCAGCAGTTCTACAGGGTTGGATGAAAAACTGTTTTTT
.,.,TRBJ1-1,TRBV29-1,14,CSVEVEGPGTEAFF,TGCAGCGTTGAAGTGGAGGGGCCGGGCACTGAAGCTTTCTTT
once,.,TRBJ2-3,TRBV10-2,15,CASLFRGLRVDTQYF,TGCGCCAGCCTCTTCAGGGGCCTCAGAGTGGATACGCAGTATTTT
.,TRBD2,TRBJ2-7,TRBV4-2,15,CASSETSGGSYEQYF,TGTGCCAGCAGCGAAACTAGCGGGGGCTCCTACGAGCAGTACTTC
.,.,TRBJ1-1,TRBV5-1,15,CASRHAVSLISEAFF,TGCGCCAGCAGGCATGCGGTATCTCTTATCTCTGAAGCTTTCTTT
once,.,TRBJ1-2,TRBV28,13,CASSFGGNYGYTF,TGTGCCAGCAGTTTCGGGGGGAACTATGGCTACACCTTC
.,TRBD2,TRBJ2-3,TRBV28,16,CASSGVAGGPSSTQYF,TGTGCCAGCAGTGGGGTAGCGGGAGGGCCCTCGTCCACGCAGTATTTT
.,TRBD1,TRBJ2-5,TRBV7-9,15,CASSLATGQKETQYF,TGTGCCAGCAGCTTAGCGACGGGACAGAAAGAGACCCAGTACTTC